This T cell receptor beta chain derives from a study of cytomegalovirus exposure and HLA in healthy donors. General study results and limits: The study had only CMV serostatus as immune exposure information. Most sequenced TCRs were rare (though some public TCRs occurred in many donors). There were under 200 TCR beta chains listed as cytomegalovirus-associated.

PCR used 60 Vbeta primers and 13 Jbeta primers. Sequenced by immunoSEQ multiplex PCR; TCRdb stores in-frame clones only, minus some. This sample yields about 94,000 clones, of which 70% to 80% are seen a single time; roughly 3.7% belongs to the top ten. To note about this clone: Its antigen is undetermined.

This TCR was sampled from a man aged 30 to 45 in good health and CMV-seronegative. The sample taken for sequencing was PBMCs.

CDR3 sequence: CASSRAEVNNEQFF. As DNA, the CDR3 is TGTGCCAGTAGTAGAGCAGAGGTCAACAATGAGCAGTTCTTC. V and J are TRBV19 and TRBJ2-1; no clear D gene. CDR1 and CDR2 from the germline V gene are LNHDA and SQIVND (reference sequence). The V end lost 4 bases, the J end lost 5 bases, and 12 bases lay between the germline ends. The CDR3 is made up of 14 amino acids.